This TCR beta chain was obtained from a study of T cells after posttransplantation cyclophosphamide. Notes on the study in general: Tissue-infiltrating T cells from skin or gut overlapped little with blood T cells. After PTCy, TRB diversity resembled that of CNI/methotrexate controls. Donor CD8+ memory clones often dominated recipient blood repertoires at later times.

Cyclophosphamide on days +3 and +4 followed busulfan-fludarabine conditioning and a marrow graft. In its sample, this clone is medium-sized. Its antigen is not known. CDR3 length: 17 amino acids. Deletions cut 0 bases from V and 0 bases from J, with 12 bases between. In germline, CDR1 is LNHNV, CDR2 YYDKDF (reference sequence). Assay: immunoSEQ multiplex PCR; the TCRdb copy retains only in-frame clones and omits some. Altogether approximately 2,600 clones were found in the sample, and no singletons occur. The TCR was taken from a female patient aged 50-65 years who received an allogeneic stem cell transplant from a related donor, was CMV-positive, and had no GVHD. Some T cells may be transferred from the graft donor. The rearrangement uses TRBV15 and TRBJ1-3; no definite D call. The material was PBMCs, obtained 32 days after allogeneic stem cell transplant with posttransplant cyclophosphamide. CDR3 loop: CATSRDTTPRSGNTIYF. The CDR3 DNA follows: TGTGCCACCAGCAGAGATACGACACCTCGCTCTGGAAACACCATATATTTT.